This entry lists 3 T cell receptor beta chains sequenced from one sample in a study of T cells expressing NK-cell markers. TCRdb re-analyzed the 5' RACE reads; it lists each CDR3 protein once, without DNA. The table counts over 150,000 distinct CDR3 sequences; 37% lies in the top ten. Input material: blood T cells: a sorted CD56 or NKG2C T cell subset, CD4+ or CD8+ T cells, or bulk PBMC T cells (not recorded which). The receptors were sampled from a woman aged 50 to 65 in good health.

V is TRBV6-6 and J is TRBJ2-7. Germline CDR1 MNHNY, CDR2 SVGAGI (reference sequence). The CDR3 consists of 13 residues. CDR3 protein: CASSLMGSYEQYF.

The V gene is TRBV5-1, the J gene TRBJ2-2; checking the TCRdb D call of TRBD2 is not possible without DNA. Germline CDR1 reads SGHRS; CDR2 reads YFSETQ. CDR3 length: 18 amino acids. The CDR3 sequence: CASSYALKAGANTGELFF.

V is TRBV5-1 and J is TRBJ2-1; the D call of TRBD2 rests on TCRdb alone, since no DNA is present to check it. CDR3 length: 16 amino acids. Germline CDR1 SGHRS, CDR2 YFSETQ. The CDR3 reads CASSFTLAVIDNEQFF.